One and the same sample provided the 18 T cell receptor beta chains below, sequenced in a study of immune evolution from preneoplasia to lung adenocarcinoma. Libraries were prepared by immunoSEQ multiplex PCR; TCRdb keeps only in-frame clonotypes and omits some of them. The table shows 9,500 to 13,000 clones, with approximately 77% occurring only once. The sample taken for sequencing was FFPE minimally invasive lung adenocarcinoma tissue. The receptor set was obtained from a person aged 65 to 85 with lung adenocarcinoma.

V is TRBV28 and J is TRBJ2-2, with a weak D call TRBD2 (5 bases). Trimming shortened V by 6 bases and J by 4 bases, and 15 bases separated the two germline ends. Looked up from germline, CDR1 is MDHEN and CDR2 is SYDVKM. The CDR3 spans 15 residues. The CDR3 coding sequence is TGTGCCAGCAGGAAACTCGGGGATAGCACCGGGGAGCTGTTTTTT. It is translated as CASRKLGDSTGELFF.

The rearrangement uses TRBV19 and TRBJ2-7, with D tentatively TRBD2 (6 bases). Germline CDR1 and CDR2: LNHDA and SQIVND (reference sequence). V lost 6 bases and J lost 5, with 14 bases in between. CDR3 size: 13 residues. CDR3 nucleotides: TGTGCCAGTAGCCTGGGACTGCACGACGAGCAGTACTTC. This codes for CASSLGLHDEQYF. The full variable domain, in which reference TRBV19 and TRBJ2-7 provide the parts outside the CDR3, is DGGITQSPKYLFRKEGQNVTLSCEQNLNHDAMYWYRQDPGQGLRLIYYSQIVNDFQKGDIAEGYSVSREKKESFPLTVTSAQKNPTAFYLCASSLGLHDEQYFGPGTRLTVT.

This clone has just a few counts. This sequence joins TRBV7-2 and TRBJ1-5, with D perhaps TRBD1 (6 bases). The V and J ends lost 3 bases and 9 bases respectively, with 12 bases between them. The germline gives CDR1 SGHTA, CDR2 FQGNSA. This CDR3 comprises 13 residues. CDR3 amino acids: CASSFSTGRPQHF. Here the CDR3 DNA reads TGTGCCAGCAGCTTTTCTACAGGGAGGCCCCAGCATTTT.

The CDR3 nucleotides are TGTGCCAGCAGCTTAGTAGGTAGCGGGACTACAGATACGCAGTATTTT. Translation: CASSLVGSGTTDTQYF. The chain joins TRBV11-2 to TRBJ2-3; 8 bases match TRBD2. The CDR3 has 16 residues. CDR1 is SGHAT, CDR2 FQNNGV, per germline. V lost 1 base, J lost 3 bases, and 6 bases stayed unmatched.

The chain combines TRBV7-9 with TRBJ2-1; 8 positions agree with TRBD1. CDR3 length equals 18 residues. The germline V gene encodes CDR1 SEHNR and CDR2 FQNEAQ (reference sequence). The V and J ends lost 1 base and 5 bases, in that order; junction bases with no gene match: 13. DNA for the CDR3: TGTGCCAGCAGCTTAGGTGGTATGACAGGGGACGGTCACAATGAGCAGTTCTTC. This translates into CASSLGGMTGDGHNEQFF.

The chain recombines TRBV15 with TRBJ2-1, with D possibly matching TRBD1 (5 bases). The ends were cut back, 0 bases at V and 7 bases at J, with 7 bases in the middle. The germline V gene encodes CDR1 LNHNV and CDR2 YYDKDF (reference sequence). This CDR3 has 13 residues. Here the CDR3 DNA reads TGTGCCACCAGCAGAGATCCAGGGAATGAGCAGTTCTTC. Amino acid sequence: CATSRDPGNEQFF.

V usage is TRBV11-2 and J usage is TRBJ2-1; TRBD2 agrees at 10 bases. This CDR3 spans 16 amino acids. Germline CDR1 is SGHAT and CDR2 is FQNNGV. V lost 5 bases, J lost 7 bases, and 11 bases stayed unmatched. The CDR3 nucleotides read TGTGCCAGCAGCCCTTCTAGCGGGGGTCTTAGGAATGAGCAGTTCTTC. Translating gives CASSPSSGGLRNEQFF.

The V gene is TRBV9, the J gene TRBJ2-1; 11 bases align to TRBD1. The germline gives CDR1 SGDLS, CDR2 YYNGEE. This CDR3 is 21 amino acids long. V was pared by 0 bases and J by 9 bases, with 23 bases of the junction left unmatched. The CDR3: CASSVDLGTGGISGKTSEQFF. The CDR3 DNA is TGTGCCAGCAGCGTAGATCTGGGGACAGGGGGAATTAGCGGGAAGACCAGTGAGCAGTTCTTC.

This clone was found once. This chain uses TRBV4-1 with TRBJ1-3, with 7 bases lining up with TRBD1. The CDR3 spans 18 residues. V lost 3 bases to trimming and J lost 0 bases; unmatched junction nucleotides: 11. CDR1 is MGHRA and CDR2 is YSYEKL in the germline V gene. CDR3 in DNA: TGCGCCAGCAGCCAGGACCCTGGACAGGACCTCTCTGGAAACACCATATATTTT. Translated: CASSQDPGQDLSGNTIYF.

V usage is TRBV21-1 and J usage is TRBJ1-5; the table gives TRBD1 as D, unverified against the DNA. TRBV21-1 is flagged as a pseudogene. CDR3 size: 15 residues. Here the CDR3 DNA reads TGTGCCAGCATCTACAACAGGGGATTCAATCAGCCCCAGCATTTT. It specifies CASIYNRGFNQPQHF.

This chain joins TRBV6-5 and TRBJ2-5; tentative D call: TRBD2 (6 bases). Trimming shortened V by 0 bases and J by 2 bases, and 10 bases separated the two germline ends. The CDR3 contains 15 residues. Germline-derived CDR1 and CDR2 are MNHEY and SVGAGI. The CDR3 is CASSYSSSDQETQYF. The CDR3 DNA reads TGTGCCAGCAGTTACTCGTCTAGCGATCAAGAGACCCAGTACTTC.

The chain is built from TRBV9 and TRBJ2-1; 8 nucleotides align to TRBD2. Trimming removed 0 bases from V and 5 bases from J; junction bases left unmatched: 1. The CDR3 totals 14 residues. The germline gives CDR1 SGDLS, CDR2 YYNGEE. The CDR3 DNA sequence: TGTGCCAGCAGCGTAGCGGGAGGGAACAATGAGCAGTTCTTC. Translation gives CASSVAGGNNEQFF.

The rearrangement uses TRBV19 and TRBJ2-5; D might be TRBD2 (5 bases). CDR1 and CDR2 from the germline V gene are LNHDA and SQIVND (reference sequence). There are 15 residues in the CDR3. Deletions cut 3 bases from V and 5 bases from J, with 16 bases between. The CDR3 nucleotides are TGTGCCAGTAGTATGATACGGACTCGTGTGGAGACCCAGTACTTC. Translating gives CASSMIRTRVETQYF.

As to this clone: The junction does not match germline at one end; this may be a read error. The chain is built from TRBV7-7 and TRBJ2-2, with D possibly being TRBD1 (6 bases). CDR3 length: 14 amino acids. Germline V gene lookup returns CDR1 SSHAT and CDR2 FNYEAQ (reference sequence). CDR3 region: CASSLQGVAGELFF. The CDR3 coding sequence is TGTGCTAGCAGTTTACAGGGAGTAGCCGGGGAGCTGTTTTTT.

This clone showed up just once. This chain joins TRBV5-5 and TRBJ1-1; D call uncertain. The CDR3 sequence is 14 residues long. Germline V CDR1 and CDR2: SGHKS, YYEKEE (reference sequence). Trimming removed 4 bases at V and 4 bases at J, with 14 bases between. In nucleotides, the CDR3 is TGTGCCAGCAGCCATGACATAGGCACCACTGAAGCTTTCTTT. It codes for CASSHDIGTTEAFF. The complete variable domain, with remaining parts taken from reference TRBV5-5 and TRBJ1-1, reads DAGVTQSPTHLIKTRGQQVTLRCSPISGHKSVSWYQQVLGQGPQFIFQYYEKEERGRGNFPDRFSARQFPNYSSELNVNALLLGDSALYLCASSHDIGTTEAFFGQGTRLTVV.

The chain couples TRBV15 to TRBJ2-7, with 8 positions matching TRBD1. CDR1 LNHNV and CDR2 YYDKDF come from the germline V gene (reference sequence). V was pared by 0 bases and J by 5 bases, with 3 bases of the junction left unmatched. The CDR3 is 14 residues long. The CDR3, as DNA: TGTGCCACCAGCAGAGACAGGGGGCATGACGAGCAGTACTTC. Its translation: CATSRDRGHDEQYF.

This chain joins TRBV9 and TRBJ2-3, with TRBD2 matching 11 bases. The V gene's germline CDR1 is SGDLS and CDR2 YYNGEE. The J segment lost 3 bases and the V segment lost 1 base, leaving 1 base of the junction unmatched. The CDR3 is made up of 15 amino acids. The CDR3 is CASSVLAGGTDTQYF. The CDR3 DNA sequence: TGTGCCAGCAGCGTACTAGCGGGGGGTACAGATACGCAGTATTTT.

The CDR3 loop reads CASSSVPAGGKAFF. CDR3 DNA sequence: TGTGCCAGCAGCTCCGTCCCCGCAGGGGGCAAAGCTTTCTTT. The chain employs TRBV7-2 and TRBJ1-1; the match to TRBD1 covers 8 bases. Trimming removed 4 bases from V and 9 bases from J; junction bases left unmatched: 10. Germline V gene sequence: CDR1 SGHTA, CDR2 FQGNSA. The CDR3 sequence is 14 residues long. Drawing the rest from reference TRBV7-2 and TRBJ1-1, the complete variable domain is GAGVSQSPSNKVTEKGKDVELRCDPISGHTALYWYRQSLGQGLEFLIYFQGNSAPDKSGLPSDRFSAERTGGSVSTLTIQRTQQEDSAVYLCASSSVPAGGKAFFGQGTRLTVV.